These 4 T cell receptor beta chains were sequenced from one sample in a study of cytomegalovirus exposure and HLA in healthy donors. 60 Vbeta and 13 Jbeta primers were used in PCR. Method: immunoSEQ multiplex PCR; TCRdb's copy keeps in-frame clones and lacks some. Here the sample spans 120,000 to 150,000 clones, 79% being singletons. Specimen: PBMCs. The receptors were gathered from a man aged 18 to 29 in good health and CMV-seronegative.

The V and J genes are TRBV5-1 and TRBJ2-2, with 10 bases aligning to TRBD1. V lost 4 bases and J lost 6; bases outside the gene matches: 6. This CDR3 is 15 amino acids long. Germline V gives CDR1 SGHRS, CDR2 YFSETQ. The CDR3 is CASSPRTGGPGELFF. For the CDR3, the DNA is TGCGCCAGCAGCCCCCGGACAGGGGGGCCCGGGGAGCTGTTTTTT.

V gene TRBV7-9 combines with J gene TRBJ2-3, with 8 positions matching TRBD1. CDR1 and CDR2 (germline): SEHNR, FQNEAQ (reference sequence). The CDR3 loop spans 14 amino acids. V shed 5 bases and J 3 bases; nucleotides not matched to a gene: 4. Here the CDR3 DNA reads TGTGCCAGCAGCCGGACAGGGTTAACAGATACGCAGTATTTT. Translating it yields CASSRTGLTDTQYF. The entire variable domain, with the rest obtained from reference TRBV7-9 and TRBJ2-3, is as follows: DTGVSQNPRHKITKRGQNVTFRCDPISEHNRLYWYRQTLGQGPEFLTYFQNEAQLEKSRLLSDRFSAERPKGSFSTLEIQRTEQGDSAMYLCASSRTGLTDTQYFGPGTRLTVL.

CDR3 coding DNA: TGCGCCAGCAGCCATTCCGGGACAGGGCGAAACAATGAGCAGTTCTTC. Its translation: CASSHSGTGRNNEQFF. This sequence joins TRBV4-3 and TRBJ2-1, with 9 nucleotides matching TRBD1. The CDR3 runs to 16 residues. V gave up 3 bases and J gave up 5 bases; unmatched junction bases: 8. Germline CDR1 LGHNA, CDR2 YSLEER.

This chain uses TRBV7-3 with TRBJ1-5, with D perhaps matching TRBD1 (5 bases). Germline-derived CDR1 and CDR2 are SGHTA and FQGTGA. Trimming removed 2 bases at V and 6 bases at J, with 11 bases between. The CDR3 extends over 14 amino acids. The CDR3 DNA is TGTGCCAGCAGCTTAGGGGGGAGGTCTCAGCCCCAGCATTTT. This codes for CASSLGGRSQPQHF. The complete variable domain, with remaining parts taken from reference TRBV7-3 and TRBJ1-5, reads GAGVSQTPSNKVTEKGKYVELRCDPISGHTALYWYRQSLGQGPEFLIYFQGTGAADDSGLPNDRFFAVRPEGSVSTLKIQRTERGDSAVYLCASSLGGRSQPQHFGDGTRLSIL.